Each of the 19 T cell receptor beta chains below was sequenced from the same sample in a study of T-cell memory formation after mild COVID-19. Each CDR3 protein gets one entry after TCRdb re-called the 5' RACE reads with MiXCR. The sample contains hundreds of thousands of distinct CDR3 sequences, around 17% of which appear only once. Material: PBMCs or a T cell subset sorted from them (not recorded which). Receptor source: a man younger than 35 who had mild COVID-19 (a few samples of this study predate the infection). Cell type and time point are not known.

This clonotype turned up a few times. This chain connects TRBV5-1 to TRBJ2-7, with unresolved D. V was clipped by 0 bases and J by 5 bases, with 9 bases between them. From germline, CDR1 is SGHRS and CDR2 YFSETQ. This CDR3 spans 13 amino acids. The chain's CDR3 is CASSLDPWNEQYV. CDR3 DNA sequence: TGCGCCAGCAGCTTGGACCCGTGGAACGAGCAGTACGTC.

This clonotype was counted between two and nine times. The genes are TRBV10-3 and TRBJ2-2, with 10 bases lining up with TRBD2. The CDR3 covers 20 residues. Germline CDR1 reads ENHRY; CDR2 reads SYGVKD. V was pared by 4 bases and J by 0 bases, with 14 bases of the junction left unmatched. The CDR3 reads CAISGPKTSGRVPNTGELFF. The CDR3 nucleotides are TGTGCCATCAGTGGACCGAAGACTAGCGGGCGGGTCCCGAACACCGGGGAGCTGTTTTTT.

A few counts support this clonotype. The chain's CDR3 is CASRPGLASSYNEQFF. CDR3 coding DNA: TGTGCCAGCAGACCGGGACTAGCCTCCTCCTACAATGAGCAGTTCTTC. This chain connects TRBV6-1 to TRBJ2-1, with 9 bases fitting TRBD2. Germline CDR1 and CDR2: MNHNS and SASEGT. The V segment lost 6 bases and the J segment 0 bases; nucleotides outside the gene matches: 6. The CDR3 has 16 amino acids.

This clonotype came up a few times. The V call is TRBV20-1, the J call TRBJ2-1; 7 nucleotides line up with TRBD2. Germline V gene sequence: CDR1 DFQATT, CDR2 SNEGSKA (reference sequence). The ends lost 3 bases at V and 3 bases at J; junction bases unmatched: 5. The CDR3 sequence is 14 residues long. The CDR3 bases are TGCAGTGCTAGGGGGGGGACTAACTACAATGAGCAGTTCTTC. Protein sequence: CSARGGTNYNEQFF.

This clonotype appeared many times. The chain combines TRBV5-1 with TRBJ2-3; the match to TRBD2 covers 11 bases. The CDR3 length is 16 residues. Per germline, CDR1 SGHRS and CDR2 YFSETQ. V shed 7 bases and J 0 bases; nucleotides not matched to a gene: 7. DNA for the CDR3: TGCGCCAGCGCCCCAGGGACTAGCGGCAGCACAGATACGCAGTATTTT. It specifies CASAPGTSGSTDTQYF.

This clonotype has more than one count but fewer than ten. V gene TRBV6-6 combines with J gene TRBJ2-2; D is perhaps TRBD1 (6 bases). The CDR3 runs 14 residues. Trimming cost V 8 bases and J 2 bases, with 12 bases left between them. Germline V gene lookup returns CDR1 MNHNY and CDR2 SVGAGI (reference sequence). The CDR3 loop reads CASSPRGNTGELFF. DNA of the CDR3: TGTGCCAGCTCCCCCAGGGGCAACACCGGGGAGCTGTTTTTT.

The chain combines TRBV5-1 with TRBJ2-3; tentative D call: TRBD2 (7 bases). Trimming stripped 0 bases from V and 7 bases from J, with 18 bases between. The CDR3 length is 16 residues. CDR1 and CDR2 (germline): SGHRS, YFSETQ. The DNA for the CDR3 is TGCGCCAGCAGCTTGGGAGTCGGGGGGCCTCTTAATACGCAGTATTTT. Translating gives CASSLGVGGPLNTQYF.

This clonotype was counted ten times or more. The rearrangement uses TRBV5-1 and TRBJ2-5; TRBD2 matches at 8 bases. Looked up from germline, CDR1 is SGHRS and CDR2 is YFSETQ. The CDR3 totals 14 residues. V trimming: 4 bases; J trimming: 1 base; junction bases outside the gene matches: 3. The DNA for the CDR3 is TGCGCCAGCAGCCCAGGGACTAGCCAAGAGACCCAGTACTTC. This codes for CASSPGTSQETQYF.

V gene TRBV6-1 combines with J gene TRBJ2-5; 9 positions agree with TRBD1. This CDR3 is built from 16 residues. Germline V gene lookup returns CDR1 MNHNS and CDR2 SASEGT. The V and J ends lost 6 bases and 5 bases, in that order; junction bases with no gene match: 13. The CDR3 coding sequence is TGTGCCAGCAGAGACCTCGACAGGGGGGTCAGGGAGACCCAGTACTTC. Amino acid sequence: CASRDLDRGVRETQYF.

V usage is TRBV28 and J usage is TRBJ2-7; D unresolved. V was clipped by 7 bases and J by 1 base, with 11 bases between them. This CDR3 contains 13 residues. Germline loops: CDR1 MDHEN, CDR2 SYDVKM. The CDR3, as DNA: TGTGCCAGCAATCGATGGGGATCCTACGAGCAGTACGTC. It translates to CASNRWGSYEQYV.

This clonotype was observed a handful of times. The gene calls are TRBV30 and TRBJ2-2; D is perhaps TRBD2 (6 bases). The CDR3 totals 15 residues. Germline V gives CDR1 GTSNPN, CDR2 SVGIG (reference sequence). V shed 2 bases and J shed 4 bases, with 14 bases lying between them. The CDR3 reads CAWSRIGTLTGELFF. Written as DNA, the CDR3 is TGTGCCTGGAGTCGGATCGGGACTCTCACCGGGGAGCTGTTTTTT.

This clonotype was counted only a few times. The CDR3 region is CASSEVGVSTDTQYF. The CDR3 DNA follows: TGCGCCAGCAGTGAGGTCGGGGTATCCACAGATACGCAGTATTTT. The rearrangement links TRBV10-2 to TRBJ2-3; D is possibly TRBD2 (5 bases). Trimming left V 2 bases short and J 2 bases short, with 11 bases between. CDR3 size: 15 residues. The V gene's germline CDR1 is WSHSY and CDR2 SAAADI.

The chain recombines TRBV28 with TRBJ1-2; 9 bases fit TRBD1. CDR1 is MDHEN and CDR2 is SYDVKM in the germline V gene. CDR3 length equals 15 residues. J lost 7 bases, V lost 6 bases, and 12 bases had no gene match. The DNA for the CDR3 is TGTGCCAGCAGGGGACAGGGTAGAGTTCTTTCTGGCTACACCTTC. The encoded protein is CASRGQGRVLSGYTF.

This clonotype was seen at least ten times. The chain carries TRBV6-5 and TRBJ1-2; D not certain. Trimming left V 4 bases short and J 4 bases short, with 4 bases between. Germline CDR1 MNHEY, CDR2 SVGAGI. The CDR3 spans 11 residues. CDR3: CASSSSYGYTF. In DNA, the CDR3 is TGTGCCAGCAGTTCCTCCTATGGCTACACCTTC.

This CDR3 is CASRGVLGTEAFF. The CDR3, as DNA: TGTGCCAGCAGGGGGGTCCTAGGGACTGAAGCTTTCTTT. The chain recombines TRBV2 with TRBJ1-1; D may be TRBD1 (5 bases). V was cut by 6 bases and J by 5 bases, with 13 bases left in between. Per germline, CDR1 SNHLY and CDR2 FYNNEI. There are 13 residues in the CDR3.

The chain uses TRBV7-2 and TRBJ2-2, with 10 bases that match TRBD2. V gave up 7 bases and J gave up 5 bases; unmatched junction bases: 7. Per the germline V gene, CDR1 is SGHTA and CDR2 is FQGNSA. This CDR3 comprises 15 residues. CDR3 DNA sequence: TGTGCCAGCAATCCAGCGGGGGGGCGAACCGGGGAGCTGTTTTTT. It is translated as CASNPAGGRTGELFF.

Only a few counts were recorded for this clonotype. The CDR3 reads CASSLNRGGDRHTF. The CDR3 DNA reads as TGTGCCAGCAGCTTAAACAGGGGAGGGGACCGTCACACCTTC. V is TRBV7-2 and J is TRBJ1-2, with 7 bases fitting TRBD1. CDR3 length equals 14 residues. Germline-derived CDR1 and CDR2 are SGHTA and FQGNSA. V shed 2 bases, J shed 12 bases, and the junction held 12 bases outside the gene matches.

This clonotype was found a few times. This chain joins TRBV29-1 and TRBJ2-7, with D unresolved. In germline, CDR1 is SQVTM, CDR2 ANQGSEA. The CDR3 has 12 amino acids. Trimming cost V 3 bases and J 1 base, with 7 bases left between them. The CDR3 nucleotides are TGCAGCGTTGAGGCAGGTTCCTACGAGCAGTACTTC. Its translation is CSVEAGSYEQYF.

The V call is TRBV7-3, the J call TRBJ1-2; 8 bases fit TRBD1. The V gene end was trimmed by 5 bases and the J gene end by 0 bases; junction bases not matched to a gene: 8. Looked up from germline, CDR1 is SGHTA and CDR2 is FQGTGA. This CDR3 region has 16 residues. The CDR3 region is CASSLRQGIANYGYTF. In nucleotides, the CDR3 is TGTGCCAGCAGCCTACGACAGGGGATAGCTAACTATGGCTACACCTTC.